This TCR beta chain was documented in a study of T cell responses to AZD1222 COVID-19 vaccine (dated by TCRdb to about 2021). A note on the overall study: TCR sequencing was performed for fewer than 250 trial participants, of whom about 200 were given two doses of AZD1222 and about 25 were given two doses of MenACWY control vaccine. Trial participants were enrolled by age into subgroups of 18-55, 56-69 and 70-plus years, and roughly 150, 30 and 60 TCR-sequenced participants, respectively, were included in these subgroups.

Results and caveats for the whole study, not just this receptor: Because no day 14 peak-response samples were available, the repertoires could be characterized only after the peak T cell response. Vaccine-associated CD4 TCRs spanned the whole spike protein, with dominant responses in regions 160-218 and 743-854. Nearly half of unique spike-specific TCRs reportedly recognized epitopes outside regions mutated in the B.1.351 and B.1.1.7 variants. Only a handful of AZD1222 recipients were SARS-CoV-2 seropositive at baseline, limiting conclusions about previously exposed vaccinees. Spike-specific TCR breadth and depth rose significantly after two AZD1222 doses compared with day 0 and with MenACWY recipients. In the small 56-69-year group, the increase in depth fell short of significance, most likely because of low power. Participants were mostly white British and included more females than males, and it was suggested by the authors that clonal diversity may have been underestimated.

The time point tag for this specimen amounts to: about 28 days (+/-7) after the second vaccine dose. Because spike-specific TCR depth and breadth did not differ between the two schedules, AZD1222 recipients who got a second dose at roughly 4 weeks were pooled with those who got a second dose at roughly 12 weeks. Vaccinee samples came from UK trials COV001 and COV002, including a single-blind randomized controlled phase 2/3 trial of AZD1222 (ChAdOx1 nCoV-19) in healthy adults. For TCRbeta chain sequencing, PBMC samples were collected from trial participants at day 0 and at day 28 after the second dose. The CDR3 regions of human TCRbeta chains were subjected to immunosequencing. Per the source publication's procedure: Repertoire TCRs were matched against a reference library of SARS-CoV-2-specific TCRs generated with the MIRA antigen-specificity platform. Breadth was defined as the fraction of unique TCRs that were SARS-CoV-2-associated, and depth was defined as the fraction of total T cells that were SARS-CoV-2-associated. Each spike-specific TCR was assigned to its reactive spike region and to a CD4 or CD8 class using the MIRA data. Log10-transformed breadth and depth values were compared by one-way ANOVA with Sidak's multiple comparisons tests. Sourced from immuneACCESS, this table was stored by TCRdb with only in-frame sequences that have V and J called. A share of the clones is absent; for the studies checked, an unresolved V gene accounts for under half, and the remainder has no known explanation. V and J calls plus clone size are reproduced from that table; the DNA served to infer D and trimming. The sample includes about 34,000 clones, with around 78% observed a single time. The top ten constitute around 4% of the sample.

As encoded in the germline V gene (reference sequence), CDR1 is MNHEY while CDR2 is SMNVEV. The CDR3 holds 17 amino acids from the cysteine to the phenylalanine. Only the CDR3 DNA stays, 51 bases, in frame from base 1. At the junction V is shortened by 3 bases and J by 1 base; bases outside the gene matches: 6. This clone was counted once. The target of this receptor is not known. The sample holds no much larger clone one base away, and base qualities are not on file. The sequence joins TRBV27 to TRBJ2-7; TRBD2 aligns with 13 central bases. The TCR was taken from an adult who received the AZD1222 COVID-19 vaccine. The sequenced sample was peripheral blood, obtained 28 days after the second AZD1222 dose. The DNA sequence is TGTGCCAGCAGTTTCGGGACTAGCGGGGCCAATTCCTACGAGCAGTACTTC. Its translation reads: CASSFGTSGANSYEQYF.